These T cell receptor beta chains were read from a single sample in a study of type 1 regulatory T cells. Their target antigens are unknown. TCRdb processed the reads anew with MiXCR; each CDR3 protein has one entry. Among 60,000 to 80,000 distinct CDR3 sequences listed, roughly 60% were seen once. The sequenced material came from cultured T cells, either the whole culture or a sorted T cell fraction (not recorded which). The receptor set was obtained from a human donor in good health. Both conserved end residues are part of each CDR3. A D gene is named only where the DNA matches it firmly. The size of a clone is reported for some rows only, either as once, few or many, or as a class for expanded clones.

abundance,j_gene,d_gene,v_gene,CDR3nt,CDR3aa
few,TRBJ2-7,TRBD1,TRBV12-3/TRBV12-4,TGTGCCAGCAGTGGTTTACCCGGGACAGGGGGTCCGAGATACGAGCAGTACTTC,CASSGLPGTGGPRYEQYF
-,TRBJ2-6,TRBD2,TRBV10-3,TGTGCCATCAGTGACCGGCGGGAGGGCTCTGGGGCCAACGTCCTGACTTTC,CAISDRREGSGANVLTF
-,TRBJ1-2,-,TRBV4-1,TGCGCCAGCAGCCAAGATCTTGGGGGGCAGGGTGGCTACACCTTC,CASSQDLGGQGGYTF
few,TRBJ2-1,-,TRBV6-5,TGTGCCAGCAGTTACTCGACGGGCGGGACAGCCTACAATGAGCAGTTCTTC,CASSYSTGGTAYNEQFF
many,TRBJ1-5,-,TRBV20-1,TGCAGTGCTAGTCCCCCTGACGGTGGGGTAAGTCAGCCCCAGCATTTT,CSASPPDGGVSQPQHF
once,TRBJ2-4,TRBD1,TRBV10-3,TGTGCCATTTCTGACAGGGGTAAAAACATTCAGTACTTC,CAISDRGKNIQYF
once,TRBJ2-7,TRBD2,TRBV20-1,TGCAGTGCTGGGTTCGGGGGGGCTGAGGTCTACGAGCAGTACTTC,CSAGFGGAEVYEQYF
few,TRBJ2-2,-,TRBV6-2/TRBV6-3,TGTGCCAGCAGTCTGGACAGCCGCGGCACCGGGGAGCTGTTTTTT,CASSLDSRGTGELFF
-,TRBJ2-1,-,TRBV21-1,TGTGCCAGCAGCAAAAGCGAACAGCCTTTAATGTCTTCGTTCTTC,CASSKSEQPLMSSFF
-,TRBJ2-5,-,TRBV2,TGTACCAGCAGTGAATTGGGGGAAGGGACCCAGTACTTC,CTSSELGEGTQYF
-,TRBJ1-2,-,TRBV3-1,TGTGCCAGCAGCCAGCTCAGGGTCGCTAACTATGGCTACACCTTC,CASSQLRVANYGYTF
-,TRBJ2-1,-,TRBV5-1,TGCGCCAGCAGCCCCGCCTCCTACAATGAGCAGTTCTTC,CASSPASYNEQFF
once,TRBJ2-4,TRBD2,TRBV6-6,TGTGCCAGCAGCGAGGCTCTCGGGAGGATGAACATTCAGTACTTC,CASSEALGRMNIQYF
few,TRBJ2-5,-,TRBV28,TGTGCCAGCAGTTCCGGCGGGCCAGAGACCCAGTACTTC,CASSSGGPETQYF
-,TRBJ2-1,-,TRBV28,TGTGCCAGCAGTTCTGGCGGGACAAGGTACAATGAGCAGTTCTTC,CASSSGGTRYNEQFF
few,TRBJ1-1,-,TRBV10-3,TGTGCCATCAGTGAGGGACGGTTGAACACTGAAGCTTTCTTT,CAISEGRLNTEAFF
-,TRBJ2-1,-,TRBV29-1,TGCAGCGCAGGGGTTTTTGACAATGAGCAGTTCTTC,CSAGVFDNEQFF
-,TRBJ2-2,TRBD1,TRBV24-1,TGTGCCACCAGTGATGACTTATGGGACAGGAGGTTCACCGGGGAGCTGTTTTTT,CATSDDLWDRRFTGELFF
few,TRBJ2-7,TRBD1,TRBV11-2,TGTGCCAGCAGCTTACCGGGACAGAATTACGAGCAGTACTTC,CASSLPGQNYEQYF
-,TRBJ2-7,-,TRBV4-2,TGTGCCAGCAGCCAAGATGCCGGACCGAACTACGAGCAGTACTTC,CASSQDAGPNYEQYF
-,TRBJ2-1,TRBD2,TRBV15,TGTGCCACCAGCAGTGGGCTACTAGCGGGAGTATACAATGAGCAGTTCTTC,CATSSGLLAGVYNEQFF
few,TRBJ2-7,-,TRBV7-9,TGTGCCAGCAGCTTAGGCACTAGTCAACCCTACGAGCAGTACTTC,CASSLGTSQPYEQYF
-,TRBJ2-2,TRBD2,TRBV27,TGTGCCAGCAGTCCGCCGGGACTAGCGGGATTCACCGGGGAGCTGTTTTTT,CASSPPGLAGFTGELFF
-,TRBJ2-7,-,TRBV10-3,TGTGCCATCAGTGAGTCGACGGGACCCACCTACAAGCAGTACTTC,CAISESTGPTYKQYF
-,TRBJ2-5,TRBD2,TRBV10-3,TGTCCCATCGGGACTAGCGGGAGTGAAGAGACCCAGTACTTC,CPIGTSGSEETQYF
once,TRBJ2-1,-,TRBV11-2,TGTGCCAGCAGCGGAGGGGCGGAACACTCCTACAATGAGCAGTTCTTC,CASSGGAEHSYNEQFF
-,TRBJ2-1,-,TRBV2,TGTGCCAGCAGTGATGGGCTCGGAGGGGACAATGAGCAGTTCTTC,CASSDGLGGDNEQFF
few,TRBJ1-2,TRBD1,TRBV20-1,TGCAGTGCTAGAGATGGGCCCGGGACAGATGCCTTC,CSARDGPGTDAF
-,TRBJ1-3,-,TRBV12-3/TRBV12-4,TGTGCCACAGCTCTCTCTGGAAACACCATATATTTT,CATALSGNTIYF
once,TRBJ2-5,-,TRBV5-1,TGCGCCAGCGGATTAGAGACCCAGTACTTC,CASGLETQYF
few,TRBJ1-3,-,TRBV7-2,TGTGCCAGCAGCCCTCTGAATGGAAACACCATATATTTT,CASSPLNGNTIYF
-,TRBJ2-2,TRBD1,TRBV24-1,TGTGCCACCAGTGATGACTTATGGGACAGGGGGTTCACCGGGGAGCTGTTTTTT,CATSDDLWDRGFTGELFF
few,TRBJ2-2,-,TRBV12-3/TRBV12-4,TGTGCCAGCAGTTGGGACGCCCTAAACACCGGGGAGCTGTTTTTT,CASSWDALNTGELFF
once,TRBJ2-2,-,TRBV3-1,TGTGCCAGCAGCCCGACCCCCGGGGTCGGGGAGCTGTTTTTT,CASSPTPGVGELFF
-,TRBJ2-7,TRBD2,TRBV20-1,TGCAGTGCTCCCCTAGCGGGAGGTTACGAGCAGTACTTC,CSAPLAGGYEQYF
-,TRBJ1-1,-,TRBV29-1,TGCAGCGTTGGGGACACGGGGAACACTGAAGCTTTCTTT,CSVGDTGNTEAFF
-,TRBJ2-1,TRBD2,TRBV27,TGTGCCAGCAGTTTAGTCGCTAGCGGGTTCCAGTGGCAGTTCTTC,CASSLVASGFQWQFF
few,TRBJ2-5,TRBD2,TRBV7-2,TGTGCCAGCAGCCCCCCAACCGGGGGGTTGGGCTTCGGGGCCCAGTACTTC,CASSPPTGGLGFGAQYF
-,TRBJ2-3,TRBD1,TRBV14,TGTGCCAGCAGCCAAGACCTGGGACAGGGTCAGACTAGCACAGATACGCAGTATTTT,CASSQDLGQGQTSTDTQYF
-,TRBJ2-7,TRBD1,TRBV5-1,TGCGCCAGCAGCTTGGACGGGACAGGGGGCTACGAGCAGTACTTC,CASSLDGTGGYEQYF
-,TRBJ2-5,-,TRBV6-5,TGTGCCAGCAGTTACCCCGGAGGAGAGACCCAGTACTTC,CASSYPGGETQYF
-,TRBJ1-6,-,TRBV3-1,TGTGCCAGCAGCCAAGGGATAGGGATGACCCTCCACTTT,CASSQGIGMTLHF
-,TRBJ1-5,TRBD1,TRBV2,TGTGCCAGCAGTGCTGAGGAGACAGGGGTTACGACCCAGCATTTT,CASSAEETGVTTQHF
once,TRBJ1-2,-,TRBV19,TGTGCCAGTAGTATAACTATTGGTGGCTACACCTTC,CASSITIGGYTF
few,TRBJ2-2,-,TRBV27,TGTGCCAGCAGTTTGCCCGGGGGCGGGGAGCTGTTTTTT,CASSLPGGGELFF
-,TRBJ2-7,-,TRBV7-2,TGTGCCAGCAGCTTAGCCAACTACTACGAGCAGTACTTC,CASSLANYYEQYF
-,TRBJ2-5,TRBD2,TRBV6-2/TRBV6-3,TGTGCCAGCAGCCGCCTCGGGGAGGGCGGGACCCAGTACTTC,CASSRLGEGGTQYF
-,TRBJ2-2,-,TRBV9,TGTGCCAGCAGCATGTTACTGGGTACCGGGGAGCTGTTTTTT,CASSMLLGTGELFF
once,TRBJ2-1,TRBD2,TRBV29-1,TGCAGCGTTGAAGGACTAGCGGGTGGGGGGGTGCAGTTCTTC,CSVEGLAGGGVQFF
-,TRBJ2-4,TRBD1,TRBV20-1,TGCAGTGTAAACCGGGACAGGCTAAACATTCAGTACTTC,CSVNRDRLNIQYF
-,TRBJ2-5,TRBD2,TRBV20-1,TGCAGTGCTAAAGGCGGGAGCGACGAGACCCAGTACTTC,CSAKGGSDETQYF
-,TRBJ1-1,-,TRBV3-1,TGTGCCAGCAGCCTCGGGACATCGAACACTGAAGCTTTCTTT,CASSLGTSNTEAFF
-,TRBJ2-7,-,TRBV28,TGTGCCAGCACCCAAACAGGGATCTCCAACTACGAGCAGTACTTC,CASTQTGISNYEQYF